Each of the 27 T cell receptor beta chains below was sequenced from the same sample in a study of T cells in Graves' hyperthyroidism and ophthalmopathy. Using RNA transcripts as the source, TCR beta CDR3 regions were amplified. HTBI primers drove first-round RT-PCR of the TCR CDR3. TCRdb fed the multiplex PCR reads into MiXCR, producing one record per CDR3 protein. The sample includes under 650,000 distinct CDR3 sequences, about 17% seen only once; the top ten take 3.5% to 4%. The sample consisted of blood. These receptors all stem from a woman in her 30s with Graves' hyperthyroidism.

This clonotype was found a few times. At one end the junction does not follow the germline gene, possibly because of a read error. The chain employs TRBV20-1 and TRBJ1-2; D is undetermined. The CDR3 spans 13 residues. Germline V gives CDR1 DFQATT, CDR2 SNEGSKA (reference sequence). CDR3 sequence: CSARPGVGYSYTF. CDR3 nucleotides: TGCAGTGCCCGACCTGGAGTAGGCTATAGCTACACCTTC.

With respect to this clonotype: This may be a read error, as it is one base from a much larger clone. The J gene is TRBJ2-1, the V gene TRBV29-1; 12 nucleotides match TRBD2. The CDR3 extends over 13 amino acids. The germline gives CDR1 SQVTM, CDR2 ANQGSEA. The DNA for the CDR3 is TGCAACGCCCCTAGCGGGAGGGCCCCCTTCCAGTTCTTC. This codes for CNAPSGRAPFQFF.

V and J are TRBV7-2 and TRBJ2-3; TRBD2 aligns across 11 bases. Germline trimming cut 4 bases from V and 4 bases from J; bases unmatched to any gene: 16. CDR3 length: 19 residues. CDR1 is SGHTA and CDR2 is FQGNSA in the germline V gene. In DNA form, the CDR3 reads TGTGCCAGCAGCTCACGGCCGGGACTAGCGGTGTTCGGCGCAGATACGCAGTATTTT. It is translated as CASSSRPGLAVFGADTQYF.

This clonotype was seen only a few times. The chain carries TRBV6-2 or TRBV6-3 and TRBJ2-5; maybe TRBD2 (6 bases). Germline assignment: CDR1 MNHEY and CDR2 SVGEGT. This CDR3 is built from 14 residues. The V gene lost 6 bases and the J gene lost 5 bases, with 16 bases spanning the gap. CDR3 sequence (DNA): TGTGCCAGCAGCCGGGACTGGACCGGGGAGACCCAGTACTTC. Translation: CASSRDWTGETQYF.

This clonotype was counted many times. The gene calls are TRBV20-1 and TRBJ1-1, with 9 bases identical to TRBD1. Looked up from germline, CDR1 is DFQATT and CDR2 is SNEGSKA (reference sequence). The length of the CDR3 is 16 residues. J was trimmed by 5 bases and V by 0 bases; bases with no gene match: 10. CDR3 amino acids: CSAREPIQGARTEAFF. CDR3 nucleotide sequence: TGCAGTGCTAGAGAACCTATACAGGGGGCGCGTACTGAAGCTTTCTTT.

V is TRBV9 and J is TRBJ2-1; no clear D. Germline CDR1 is SGDLS and CDR2 is YYNGEE. V lost 0 bases, J lost 0 bases, and 7 bases lay in between. This CDR3 has 15 residues. Written as DNA, the CDR3 is TGTGCCAGCAGCGTAGGGGTTCCCTCCTACAATGAGCAGTTCTTC. This translates into CASSVGVPSYNEQFF.

This clonotype appeared many times. The V call is TRBV2, the J call TRBJ1-1; D gene uncertain. This CDR3 has 14 residues. Germline assignment: CDR1 SNHLY and CDR2 FYNNEI. Trimming left V 4 bases short and J 0 bases short, with 9 bases between. The DNA for the CDR3 is TGTGCCAGCAGTGGTTTGTATATGAACACTGAAGCTTTCTTT. Translation: CASSGLYMNTEAFF.

The V call is TRBV27, the J call TRBJ2-7; 10 bases are a match to TRBD2. Germline V gives CDR1 MNHEY, CDR2 SMNVEV (reference sequence). There are 15 residues in the CDR3. J lost 2 bases, V lost 10 bases, and 11 bases had no gene match. The CDR3 protein is CANSPTSGVTYEQYF. The CDR3 DNA is TGTGCCAACAGCCCTACTAGCGGGGTAACCTACGAGCAGTACTTC.

The chain joins TRBV5-1 to TRBJ2-7, with 15 positions matching TRBD2. CDR1 and CDR2 from the germline V gene are SGHRS and YFSETQ. The V segment lost 4 bases and the J segment 3 bases; nucleotides outside the gene matches: 17. The CDR3 is 20 residues long. Written as DNA, the CDR3 is TGCGCCAGCAGCAGATCCGGGACTAGCGGGAGGACCCTCAGCTACTACGAGCAGTACTTC. Protein sequence: CASSRSGTSGRTLSYYEQYF.

V is TRBV5-6 and J is TRBJ2-7; D assignment may be TRBD1 or TRBD2 (6 bases each). The CDR3 is 16 amino acids. V lost 0 bases to trimming and J lost 6 bases, with 19 bases between them. The germline CDR1 and CDR2 sequences are SGHDT and YYEEEE. The DNA of the CDR3 is TGTGCCAGCAGCTTGGGGTTAGGGGGGCGGTCTGGCGAGCAGTACTTC. It yields the protein CASSLGLGGRSGEQYF.

The CDR3 reads CSAERRLNTDTQYF. DNA of the CDR3: TGCAGCGCAGAAAGGCGACTCAACACAGATACGCAGTATTTT. V usage is TRBV29-1 and J usage is TRBJ2-3; no clear D. Germline CDR1 is SQVTM and CDR2 is ANQGSEA. V lost 7 bases to trimming and J lost 2 bases, with 16 bases between them. The CDR3 is 14 residues long.

As concerns this clonotype: Since a much larger clone is just one base distant, this may be a read error. The gene calls are TRBV6-4 and TRBJ2-7, with 8 bases fitting TRBD1. This CDR3 region has 15 residues. CDR1 MRHNA and CDR2 SNTAGT come from the germline V gene. Written as DNA, the CDR3 is TGTGCCAGCAGTTACTCCCACAGGGGGTCCATCGAGCACTACTTC. Translation gives CASSYSHRGSIEHYF.

This clonotype appeared once. The V call is TRBV9, the J call TRBJ1-1; D perhaps matches TRBD1 (6 bases). Trimming stripped 5 bases from V and 4 bases from J, with 27 bases between. The CDR3 is made up of 18 amino acids. Germline assignment: CDR1 SGDLS and CDR2 YYNGEE. This CDR3 reads CASSDLSGTQGLSTEAFF. The CDR3 DNA follows: TGTGCCAGCAGTGATCTGTCAGGGACACAGGGACTTAGCACTGAAGCTTTCTTT.

The table lists this clonotype with a few counts. The DNA of the CDR3 is TGCGCCAGCACCCCCCGGGAGGAAGAAAAACTGTTTTTT. The encoded protein is CASTPREEEKLFF. The chain has TRBV5-1 and TRBJ1-4; D gene ambiguous. The germline V and J ends were trimmed by 6 bases and 8 bases, with 14 bases remaining between them. Germline assignment: CDR1 SGHRS and CDR2 YFSETQ. The CDR3 is 13 amino acids.

This clonotype came up many times. This chain joins TRBV28 and TRBJ1-1; D call uncertain. This CDR3 region has 13 residues. Germline assignment: CDR1 MDHEN and CDR2 SYDVKM. V lost 5 bases and J lost 9, with 16 bases in between. The CDR3 DNA follows: TGTGCCAGCAGTCTTCGATTGACCCAGAAAGCTTTCTTT. Amino acid sequence: CASSLRLTQKAFF.

Turning to this clonotype: The germline gene is not matched at one end of the junction; a read error may be the cause. The J gene is TRBJ1-1, the V gene TRBV5-1; 8 positions agree with TRBD1. CDR1 is SGHRS and CDR2 is YFSETQ in the germline V gene. The CDR3 has 14 amino acids. The CDR3 protein is CASSHGQGGTETFF. As DNA, the CDR3 is TGCGCCAGCAGCCATGGACAGGGAGGCACTGAAACTTTCTTT.

This clonotype was seen at least ten times. The rearrangement links TRBV15 to TRBJ2-5, with D uncertain. Germline assignment: CDR1 LNHNV and CDR2 YYDKDF (reference sequence). V was shortened by 9 bases and J by 4 bases, with 24 bases between the two germline ends. The CDR3 totals 16 residues. The CDR3 bases are TGTGCCACGAGCGCCTCTTCCGGCAACCGGGTAGAGACCCAGTACTTC. This translates into CATSASSGNRVETQYF.

The rearrangement joins TRBV4-3 to TRBJ2-1; 10 bases align to TRBD2. The germline V gene encodes CDR1 LGHNA and CDR2 YSLEER. Trimming removed 0 bases from V and 3 bases from J; junction bases left unmatched: 5. The CDR3 has 17 residues. CDR3 nucleotide sequence: TGCGCCAGCAGCCAAGACAGGACTAGCGGTTTCTACAATGAGCAGTTCTTC. Residues: CASSQDRTSGFYNEQFF.

This clonotype was detected ten times or more. This sequence joins TRBV6-1 and TRBJ2-3, with unresolved D. The CDR3 sequence is 13 residues long. Germline CDR1 reads MNHNS; CDR2 reads SASEGT. V lost 5 bases and J lost 4, with 10 bases in between. CDR3 loop: CASSSPIADTQYF. CDR3 nucleotide sequence: TGTGCCAGCAGTTCACCTATCGCAGATACGCAGTATTTT.

The chain combines TRBV6-6 with TRBJ1-5, with D hard to call. V was shortened by 1 base and J by 2 bases, with 3 bases between the two germline ends. CDR3 length equals 13 residues. Germline CDR1 reads MNHNY; CDR2 reads SVGAGI (reference sequence). CDR3 sequence: CASSYLGNQPQHF. DNA for the CDR3: TGTGCCAGCAGTTACTTGGGCAATCAGCCCCAGCATTTT.

Many counts were recorded for this clonotype. CDR3 sequence (DNA): TGTGCCAGCAGCTACAGGGCCTACAATGAGCAGTTCTTC. It specifies CASSYRAYNEQFF. The rearrangement joins TRBV7-8 to TRBJ2-1, with D possibly TRBD1 on 6 matching bases. The CDR3 extends over 13 amino acids. Trimming left V 4 bases short and J 2 bases short, with 6 bases between. Germline V CDR1 and CDR2: SGHVS, FQNEAQ.

In its sample, this clonotype was seen a few times. One end of the junction is discordant with germline, which a read error may explain. The rearrangement joins TRBV6-1 to TRBJ2-5; 7 nucleotides line up with TRBD2. Per the germline V gene, CDR1 is MNHNS and CDR2 is SASEGT. This CDR3 has 16 amino acids. In nucleotides, the CDR3 is TGTGCCAGCAGCCAAGATCCCCCTAGCGGTTTAAGACCCATCACGTTC. Residues: CASSQDPPSGLRPITF.

With regard to this clonotype: Just one base apart from a much larger clone, this may be a read error. The CDR3 coding sequence is TGCGCCAGCAGCTTGGAAGTTAACTATGGCTACACCTTC. Amino acid sequence: CASSLEVNYGYTF. The chain employs TRBV5-1 and TRBJ1-2; D gene unclear. Deletions cut 0 bases from V and 1 base from J, with 4 bases between. This CDR3 is built from 13 residues. Per germline, CDR1 SGHRS and CDR2 YFSETQ. Combining the CDR3 with reference TRBV5-1 and TRBJ1-2 gives the whole variable domain KAGVTQTPRYLIKTRGQQVTLSCSPISGHRSVSWYQQTPGQGLQFLFEYFSETQRNKGNFPGRFSGRQFSNSRSEMNVSTLELGDSALYLCASSLEVNYGYTFGSGTRLTVV.

The chain employs TRBV20-1 and TRBJ2-1; D ambiguous. The CDR3 has 13 residues. Trimming left V 0 bases short and J 9 bases short, with 12 bases between. CDR1 DFQATT and CDR2 SNEGSKA come from the germline V gene (reference sequence). CDR3: CSARDPYSGEQFF. The CDR3 coding sequence is TGCAGTGCTAGAGACCCCTATTCGGGTGAGCAGTTCTTC.

This clonotype has a count of ten or more. This rearrangement joins TRBV28 to TRBJ2-5, with TRBD2 identical over 8 bases. CDR1 is MDHEN, CDR2 SYDVKM, per germline. The CDR3 length is 14 residues. Trimming at V came to 6 bases and at J to 5 bases, leaving 8 bases not matched to a gene. The CDR3 sequence: CASSSAGTRETQYF. CDR3 bases: TGTGCCAGCAGCTCTGCCGGGACTAGGGAGACCCAGTACTTC.

In its sample, this clonotype was seen many times. The chain has TRBV6-1 and TRBJ1-5; D unresolved. V was shortened by 4 bases and J by 0 bases, with 16 bases between the two germline ends. Looked up from germline, CDR1 is MNHNS and CDR2 is SASEGT. The CDR3 contains 17 residues. The CDR3 coding sequence is TGTGCCAGCAGTGTCCACCGACGGACTCATAGCAATCAGCCCCAGCATTTT. Translation: CASSVHRRTHSNQPQHF.

This clonotype was counted a few times. The rearrangement links TRBV7-9 to TRBJ1-2; no clear D gene. V lost 3 bases to trimming and J lost 2 bases, with 16 bases between them. Germline CDR1 reads SEHNR; CDR2 reads FQNEAQ (reference sequence). There are 16 residues in the CDR3. The CDR3: CASSLGMEHMNYGYTF. The CDR3, as DNA: TGTGCCAGCAGCTTGGGCATGGAGCACATGAACTATGGCTACACCTTC.